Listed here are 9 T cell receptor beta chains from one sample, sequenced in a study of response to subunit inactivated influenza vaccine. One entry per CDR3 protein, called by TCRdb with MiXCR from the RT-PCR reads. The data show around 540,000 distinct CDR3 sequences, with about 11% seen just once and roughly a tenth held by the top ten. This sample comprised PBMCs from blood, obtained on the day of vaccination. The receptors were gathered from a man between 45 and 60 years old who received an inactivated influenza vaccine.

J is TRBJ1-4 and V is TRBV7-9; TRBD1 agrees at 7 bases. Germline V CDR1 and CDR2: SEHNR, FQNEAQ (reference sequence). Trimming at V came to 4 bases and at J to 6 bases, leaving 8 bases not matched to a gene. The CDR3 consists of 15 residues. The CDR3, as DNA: TGTGCCAGCAGCTACCCCCCAGGGGGAGATGAAAAACTGTTTTTT. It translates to CASSYPPGGDEKLFF.

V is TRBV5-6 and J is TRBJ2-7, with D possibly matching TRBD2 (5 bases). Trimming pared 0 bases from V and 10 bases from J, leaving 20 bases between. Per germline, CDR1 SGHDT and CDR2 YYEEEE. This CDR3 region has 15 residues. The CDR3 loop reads CASSLGGLPYLAQYF. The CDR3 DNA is TGTGCCAGCAGCTTGGGCGGACTCCCGTATTTGGCCCAGTACTTC.

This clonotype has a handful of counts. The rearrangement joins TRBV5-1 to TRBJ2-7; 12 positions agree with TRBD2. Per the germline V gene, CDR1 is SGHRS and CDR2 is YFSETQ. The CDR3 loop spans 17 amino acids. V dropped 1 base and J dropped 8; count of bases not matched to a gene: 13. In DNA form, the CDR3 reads TGCGCCAGCAGCTTGCAGGCTAGCGGGAGGGCCGGTTCCCAGCAGTACTTC. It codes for CASSLQASGRAGSQQYF.

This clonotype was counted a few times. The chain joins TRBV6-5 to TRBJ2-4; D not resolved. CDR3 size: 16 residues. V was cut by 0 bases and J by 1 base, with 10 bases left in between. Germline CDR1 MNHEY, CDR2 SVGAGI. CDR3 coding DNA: TGTGCCAGCAGTTACTCGGGGTATAAGGCCAAAAACATTCAGTACTTC. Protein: CASSYSGYKAKNIQYF.

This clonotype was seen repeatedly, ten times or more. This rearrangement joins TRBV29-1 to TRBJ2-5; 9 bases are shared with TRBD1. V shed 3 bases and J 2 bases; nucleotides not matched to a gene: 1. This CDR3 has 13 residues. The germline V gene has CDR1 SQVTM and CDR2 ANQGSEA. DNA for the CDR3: TGCAGCGTTGACGGGACAGGGCAAGAGACCCAGTACTTC. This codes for CSVDGTGQETQYF.

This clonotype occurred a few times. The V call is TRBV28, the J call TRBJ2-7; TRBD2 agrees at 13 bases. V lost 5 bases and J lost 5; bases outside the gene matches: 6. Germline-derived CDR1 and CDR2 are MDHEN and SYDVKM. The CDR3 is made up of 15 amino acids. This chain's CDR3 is CASSPGTSGMHEQYF. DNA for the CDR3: TGTGCCAGCAGTCCAGGGACTAGCGGGATGCACGAGCAGTACTTC.

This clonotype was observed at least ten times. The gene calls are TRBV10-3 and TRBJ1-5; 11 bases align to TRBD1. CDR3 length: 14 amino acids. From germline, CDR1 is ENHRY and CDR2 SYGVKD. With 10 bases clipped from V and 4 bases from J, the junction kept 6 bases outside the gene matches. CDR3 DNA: TGTGCCAGCTGGGACAGGGGGAGTAATCAGCCCCAGCATTTT. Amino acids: CASWDRGSNQPQHF.

The CDR3 loop is CSASRGSFNEKLFF. The CDR3 DNA is TGCAGTGCTAGTAGGGGAAGCTTTAATGAAAAACTGTTTTTT. The chain joins TRBV20-1 to TRBJ1-4; possible D gene TRBD1, 5 bases. Trimming took off 3 bases at V and 4 bases at J, with 12 bases between the two ends. This CDR3 comprises 14 residues. The V gene's germline CDR1 is DFQATT and CDR2 SNEGSKA (reference sequence).

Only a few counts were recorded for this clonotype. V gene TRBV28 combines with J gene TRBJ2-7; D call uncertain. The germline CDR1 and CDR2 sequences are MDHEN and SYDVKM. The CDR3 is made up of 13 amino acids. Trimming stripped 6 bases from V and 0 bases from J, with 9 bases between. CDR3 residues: CASRDYSSYEQYF. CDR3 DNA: TGTGCCAGCAGGGATTATAGCTCCTACGAGCAGTACTTC.